A selection of T cell receptor beta chains follows, all from one sample in a study of T-cell reconstitution after alpha-beta-depleted transplantation in children. TCRdb reprocessed the PCR reads with MiXCR, giving one entry per CDR3 protein. The sample has a few hundred thousand distinct CDR3 sequences; 25% to 30% are singletons. The sample was PBMCs, taken before TCRalphabeta/CD19-depleted stem cell transplant. These receptors all stem from a boy under three years old with Wiskott-Aldrich syndrome, due to receive a stem cell transplant. Both conserved end residues are part of each CDR3. The D gene is left open where the match is weak. The listing skips clone size in some rows; elsewhere it reads once, few, many or a size class.

v_gene: TRBV5-1
abundance: NA
d_gene: NA
j_gene: TRBJ2-5
CDR3nt: TGCGCCAGCAGCGCGACAGGGAAGAGCGGAGGGGGAGAGACCCAGTACTTC
CDR3aa: CASSATGKSGGGETQYF

v_gene: TRBV5-1
abundance: few
d_gene: TRBD2
j_gene: TRBJ2-3
CDR3nt: TGCGCCAGCAGCTTGGGCCTAGCGGGAGCCTCGGATACGCAGTATTTT
CDR3aa: CASSLGLAGASDTQYF

v_gene: TRBV5-1
abundance: few
d_gene: NA
j_gene: TRBJ2-5
CDR3nt: TGCGCCAGCAGCTTTCTAGGCCCTTACCAAGAGACCCAGTACTTC
CDR3aa: CASSFLGPYQETQYF

v_gene: TRBV20-1
abundance: NA
d_gene: TRBD2
j_gene: TRBJ2-1
CDR3nt: TGCAGTGCTAGAATCGGGACTAGCGGCCCTGGCTCCTTCTACAATGAGCAGTTCTTC
CDR3aa: CSARIGTSGPGSFYNEQFF

v_gene: TRBV20-1
abundance: NA
d_gene: NA
j_gene: TRBJ2-2
CDR3nt: TGCAGTGCTAGGGCGACTACCACCGGGGAGCTGTTTTTT
CDR3aa: CSARATTTGELFF

v_gene: TRBV7-2
abundance: few
d_gene: NA
j_gene: TRBJ1-3
CDR3nt: TGTGCCAGCAGCTTACAAGGGGTTTCTGGAAACACCATATATTTT
CDR3aa: CASSLQGVSGNTIYF

v_gene: TRBV5-1
abundance: NA
d_gene: TRBD1
j_gene: TRBJ1-1
CDR3nt: TGCGCCAGCAGCTCGTTACAGGGGGACACTGAAGCTTTCTTT
CDR3aa: CASSSLQGDTEAFF

v_gene: TRBV5-1
abundance: few
d_gene: NA
j_gene: TRBJ1-3
CDR3nt: TGCGCCAGCAGAACGGACAGCGGAAACACCATATATTTT
CDR3aa: CASRTDSGNTIYF

v_gene: TRBV10-2
abundance: NA
d_gene: TRBD1
j_gene: TRBJ1-5
CDR3nt: TGCGCCAGCAGTGAGTCAGGGGGCAGCAATCAGCCCCAGCATTTT
CDR3aa: CASSESGGSNQPQHF

v_gene: TRBV20-1
abundance: NA
d_gene: NA
j_gene: TRBJ2-3
CDR3nt: TGCAGTGCCCTAGGTTCGAGAGTCGGACTAGATACGCAGTATTTT
CDR3aa: CSALGSRVGLDTQYF

v_gene: TRBV20-1
abundance: NA
d_gene: NA
j_gene: TRBJ1-1
CDR3nt: TGCAGTGCTAGGGCCAGATTAAACACTGAAGCTTTCTTT
CDR3aa: CSARARLNTEAFF

v_gene: TRBV5-1
abundance: NA
d_gene: TRBD2
j_gene: TRBJ2-5
CDR3nt: TGCGCCAGCAGCCCCGAGAGCGGGAGATCGAAGACCCAGTACTTC
CDR3aa: CASSPESGRSKTQYF

v_gene: TRBV20-1
abundance: few
d_gene: NA
j_gene: TRBJ2-7
CDR3nt: TGCAGTGCTAAGGTGGGGACCTACGAGCAGTACTTC
CDR3aa: CSAKVGTYEQYF

v_gene: TRBV6-1
abundance: NA
d_gene: NA
j_gene: TRBJ1-6
CDR3nt: TGTGCCAGCAGTCCTATTTTTTCACATAATTCACCCCTCCACTTT
CDR3aa: CASSPIFSHNSPLHF

v_gene: TRBV5-1
abundance: few
d_gene: TRBD2
j_gene: TRBJ2-3
CDR3nt: TGCGCCAGCAGCCTCGGGACTAGCGGGAGGGCCACAGATACGCAGTATTTT
CDR3aa: CASSLGTSGRATDTQYF

v_gene: TRBV7-9
abundance: NA
d_gene: TRBD2
j_gene: TRBJ2-1
CDR3nt: TGTGCCAGCAGCTTAGCTTTGGTGACTAGCGCGAACAATGAGCAGTTCTTC
CDR3aa: CASSLALVTSANNEQFF

v_gene: TRBV20-1
abundance: few
d_gene: TRBD2
j_gene: TRBJ2-7
CDR3nt: TGCAGTGCTTCACTAGCGGGAGGGTTCCACGAGCAGTACTTC
CDR3aa: CSASLAGGFHEQYF

v_gene: TRBV27
abundance: NA
d_gene: NA
j_gene: TRBJ1-1
CDR3nt: TGTGCCAGCAGTAATACAAGAAGGCAGAACACTGAAGCTTTCTTT
CDR3aa: CASSNTRRQNTEAFF

v_gene: TRBV29-1
abundance: few
d_gene: NA
j_gene: TRBJ1-2
CDR3nt: TGCAGCGTTGTCTCTACCTGGGGGATTAGTCGCTACACCTTC
CDR3aa: CSVVSTWGISRYTF

v_gene: TRBV20-1
abundance: NA
d_gene: TRBD2
j_gene: TRBJ2-1
CDR3nt: TGCAGTGCTAGAACTCTAGCGGGAACTTACAATGAGCAGTTCTTC
CDR3aa: CSARTLAGTYNEQFF

v_gene: TRBV7-6
abundance: few
d_gene: TRBD2
j_gene: TRBJ2-1
CDR3nt: TGTGCCAGCAGCTTAGGTTCCCGGGAGGCCTACAATGAGCAGTTCTTC
CDR3aa: CASSLGSREAYNEQFF

v_gene: TRBV9
abundance: few
d_gene: NA
j_gene: TRBJ2-3
CDR3nt: TGTGCCAGCAGCCCGAGGGTGAGCACAGATACGCAGTATTTT
CDR3aa: CASSPRVSTDTQYF

v_gene: TRBV12-3/TRBV12-4
abundance: NA
d_gene: TRBD2
j_gene: TRBJ2-2
CDR3nt: TGTGCCAGCAGTTTAGCGCAACTAGCGGGAAACACCGGGGAGCTGTTTTTT
CDR3aa: CASSLAQLAGNTGELFF

v_gene: TRBV5-1
abundance: NA
d_gene: NA
j_gene: TRBJ2-5
CDR3nt: TGCGCCAGCAGCTTGGACAGGGTGAAGGCAGAGACCCAGTACTTC
CDR3aa: CASSLDRVKAETQYF

v_gene: TRBV5-1
abundance: NA
d_gene: TRBD2
j_gene: TRBJ2-3
CDR3nt: TGCGCCAGCAGCTTACGATCGGGACTAGCGGGAACAAGAACAGATACGCAGTATTTT
CDR3aa: CASSLRSGLAGTRTDTQYF

v_gene: TRBV12-3/TRBV12-4
abundance: many
d_gene: TRBD2
j_gene: TRBJ2-7
CDR3nt: TGTGCCAGCAGCTTAGCGGGAGGGAGCTCCTACGAGCAGTACTTC
CDR3aa: CASSLAGGSSYEQYF

v_gene: TRBV29-1
abundance: NA
d_gene: TRBD2
j_gene: TRBJ2-7
CDR3nt: TGCAGCGTTCGTCAGGGAGTAGCGGGATTGCACGAGCAGTACTTC
CDR3aa: CSVRQGVAGLHEQYF

v_gene: TRBV5-1
abundance: many
d_gene: NA
j_gene: TRBJ2-2
CDR3nt: TGTGCCAGCAGCTTTACAGGGTCGACCGGGGAGCTGTTTTTT
CDR3aa: CASSFTGSTGELFF

v_gene: TRBV20-1
abundance: NA
d_gene: NA
j_gene: TRBJ2-1
CDR3nt: TGCAGTGCCGTCACTCCCGGGGATGAGCAGTTCTTC
CDR3aa: CSAVTPGDEQFF

v_gene: TRBV5-1
abundance: NA
d_gene: TRBD2
j_gene: TRBJ2-1
CDR3nt: TGCGCCAGCAGCTCACTAGCGTGGGACTACAATGAGCAGTTCTTC
CDR3aa: CASSSLAWDYNEQFF

v_gene: TRBV28
abundance: NA
d_gene: TRBD1
j_gene: TRBJ1-5
CDR3nt: TGTGCCAGCAGATCTAACAGGGGAGGGTGGAATCAGCCCCAGCATTTT
CDR3aa: CASRSNRGGWNQPQHF

v_gene: TRBV5-5
abundance: once
d_gene: TRBD2
j_gene: TRBJ2-2
CDR3nt: TGTGCCAGCAGCTTGGGGGTAGCGGGAGGGCCTACCACCGGGGAGCTGTTTTTT
CDR3aa: CASSLGVAGGPTTGELFF

v_gene: TRBV10-3
abundance: NA
d_gene: TRBD2
j_gene: TRBJ2-1
CDR3nt: TGTGCCATCAGAATAGCGGGAGGGAAACTGAGTGAGCAGTTCTTC
CDR3aa: CAIRIAGGKLSEQFF

v_gene: TRBV7-2
abundance: NA
d_gene: NA
j_gene: TRBJ2-1
CDR3nt: TGTGCCAGCAGCCCAGCTAGGCCCAACGTCGAGCAGTTCTTC
CDR3aa: CASSPARPNVEQFF

v_gene: TRBV5-6
abundance: NA
d_gene: NA
j_gene: TRBJ2-7
CDR3nt: TGTGCCAGCAGTAAACTAGTTTCTAACGAGCAGTACTTC
CDR3aa: CASSKLVSNEQYF

v_gene: TRBV20-1
abundance: NA
d_gene: NA
j_gene: TRBJ2-1
CDR3nt: TGCAGTGCTCCCCCCAAACAGTTCTTC
CDR3aa: CSAPPKQFF

v_gene: TRBV24-1
abundance: few
d_gene: NA
j_gene: TRBJ2-2
CDR3nt: TGTGCCACGGGGAACACCGGGGAGCTGTTTTTT
CDR3aa: CATGNTGELFF

v_gene: TRBV6-1
abundance: few
d_gene: NA
j_gene: TRBJ2-3
CDR3nt: TGTGCCAGCAGTGGAGCGGCTAGCACAGATACGCAGTATTTT
CDR3aa: CASSGAASTDTQYF

v_gene: TRBV20-1
abundance: NA
d_gene: NA
j_gene: TRBJ2-1
CDR3nt: TGCAGTGCTCTCGAATCTTGGCGGAGGAGTAACAATGAGCAGTTCTTC
CDR3aa: CSALESWRRSNNEQFF

v_gene: TRBV29-1
abundance: few
d_gene: TRBD2
j_gene: TRBJ2-4
CDR3nt: TGCAGCGTTTCTCTAGCGGGGGGAAAAAACATTCAGTACTTC
CDR3aa: CSVSLAGGKNIQYF

v_gene: TRBV30
abundance: NA
d_gene: TRBD2
j_gene: TRBJ2-1
CDR3nt: TGTGCCTGGACTAGCGGGGCGATAACCTACAATGAGCAGTTCTTC
CDR3aa: CAWTSGAITYNEQFF

v_gene: TRBV20-1
abundance: few
d_gene: NA
j_gene: TRBJ1-4
CDR3nt: TGCAGTGCTTACTTTAATGAAAAACTGTTTTTT
CDR3aa: CSAYFNEKLFF

v_gene: TRBV6-1
abundance: NA
d_gene: TRBD2
j_gene: TRBJ2-1
CDR3nt: TGTGCCAGCAGTGCACGACCGGGACTAGCGGGAGCCTATGAGCAGTTCTTC
CDR3aa: CASSARPGLAGAYEQFF

v_gene: TRBV7-6
abundance: NA
d_gene: NA
j_gene: TRBJ2-5
CDR3nt: TGTGCCAGCAGCTTAGCGAGGGGCGCGGATGGCGAGACCCAGTACTTC
CDR3aa: CASSLARGADGETQYF